This TCR beta chain appears in the sequencing data of a study of T cells after posttransplantation cyclophosphamide. Regarding the study as a whole: Skin or GI-infiltrating T cells shared few TRB sequences with blood.

This CDR3 has 12 residues. The germline V and J ends were trimmed by 8 bases and 4 bases, with 14 bases remaining between them. CDR1 and CDR2 (germline): GTSNPN, SVGIG (reference sequence). Some clones are missing from TCRdb's copy, which holds only in-frame ones; the method was immunoSEQ multiplex PCR. The table has about 10,000 clones, roughly 90% seen once. Methotrexate plus calcineurin inhibitor accompanied controls' myeloablative marrow transplants; sampling was 1 year later. Remarks on this clone: Its target is not known.

This receptor was identified in a male patient aged 30 to 39 who received an allogeneic stem cell transplant from an unrelated donor, was CMV-positive, and had no GVHD. Some T cells here may be from the graft donor. V and J are TRBV30 and TRBJ1-2, with D tentatively TRBD1 (5 bases). This material consisted of PBMCs, taken after an allogeneic stem cell transplant with a calcineurin inhibitor and methotrexate. The CDR3 region is CAARDYVYGYTF. DNA of the CDR3: TGTGCCGCTCGGGACTATGTCTATGGCTACACCTTC.